The 5 T cell receptor beta chains below were found in one sample sequenced in a study of blood T cell repertoires in COVID-19. The protocol was immunoSEQ multiplex PCR, while the TCRdb copy is restricted to in-frame clones and leaves out a portion. The sample holds 250,000 to 350,000 clones; roughly 80% are singletons and the top ten take almost 1.5%. The sample was peripheral blood. Receptors were obtained from a human donor with COVID-19, enrolled during active disease. The donor label of this sample is uncertain.

The V gene is TRBV4-3, the J gene TRBJ1-1, with D uncertain. Germline V lookup: CDR1 LGHNA, CDR2 YSLEER. This CDR3 is built from 16 residues. Trimming took 4 bases from V and 0 from J, leaving 15 bases between them. The CDR3 spells CASSPSEGNMNTEAFF. DNA of the CDR3: TGCGCCAGCAGCCCCTCGGAGGGCAACATGAACACTGAAGCTTTCTTT.

This chain joins TRBV19 and TRBJ1-3; no definite D call. The CDR3 length is 14 residues. Germline V gene data show CDR1 as LNHDA and CDR2 as SQIVND (reference sequence). V lost 3 bases to trimming and J lost 0 bases, with 6 bases between them. CDR3 loop: CASSILVSGNTIYF. The DNA of the CDR3 is TGTGCCAGTAGTATCCTCGTCTCTGGAAACACCATATATTTT.

The rearrangement uses TRBV7-2 and TRBJ2-2; 7 nucleotides agree with TRBD1. CDR1 SGHTA and CDR2 FQGNSA come from the germline V gene. J gave up 5 bases and V 5 bases, and 5 bases lay outside the gene matches. The CDR3 runs 14 residues. CDR3 DNA: TGTGCCAGCAGCGCCATCAGGGGGACCGGGGAGCTGTTTTTT. Its translation: CASSAIRGTGELFF.

The V gene is TRBV7-9, the J gene TRBJ1-6; a weak D match, TRBD1 (5 bases). Germline loops: CDR1 SEHNR, CDR2 FQNEAQ (reference sequence). The V gene lost 5 bases and the J gene lost 6 bases, with 14 bases spanning the gap. CDR3 length equals 15 residues. The CDR3 nucleotides are TGTGCCAGCAGCCCCTCAGCCAGGGTTAATTCACCCCTCCACTTT. This codes for CASSPSARVNSPLHF.

J is TRBJ2-3 and V is TRBV5-1; tentative D call: TRBD2 (7 bases). Trimming took off 0 bases at V and 0 bases at J, with 11 bases between the two ends. Germline values: CDR1 SGHRS, CDR2 YFSETQ. The CDR3 consists of 16 residues. The CDR3 here is CASSLVGGGSTDTQYF. CDR3 coding DNA: TGCGCCAGCAGCTTGGTAGGGGGAGGGAGCACAGATACGCAGTATTTT. The whole variable domain, filled in from reference TRBV5-1 and TRBJ2-3, reads KAGVTQTPRYLIKTRGQQVTLSCSPISGHRSVSWYQQTPGQGLQFLFEYFSETQRNKGNFPGRFSGRQFSNSRSEMNVSTLELGDSALYLCASSLVGGGSTDTQYFGPGTRLTVL.